This TCR beta chain was sequenced in a study of cytomegalovirus exposure and HLA in healthy donors. This clone was found once. What it binds is not known. Trimming took 0 bases from V and 3 from J; bases not matched to a gene: 4. The CDR3 runs to 15 residues. Germline CDR1 reads SGHRS; CDR2 reads YFSETQ. Study-wide results and limits: The study assumed roughly uniform donor sequencing depth for presence/absence analyses. Immune exposure information comprised only CMV serostatus. Later analysis identified several of the most significant clusters that appeared linked to common viral pathogens.

PCR employed 60 Vbeta and 13 Jbeta primers. TCRdb's copy holds only in-frame clones and misses some; the assay was immunoSEQ multiplex PCR. The sample lists over 150,000 clones, roughly 81% occurring once. The chain couples TRBV5-1 to TRBJ2-7; 9 bases match TRBD1. The sample was PBMCs. The source is a woman in her twenties or thirties in good health and CMV-seropositive. The CDR3 is CASSLARTGVYEQYF. Here the CDR3 DNA reads TGCGCCAGCAGCTTGGCGAGGACAGGGGTCTACGAGCAGTACTTC.